These 5 T cell receptor beta chains came from one sample sequenced in a study of blood T cell repertoires in COVID-19. Assay used: immunoSEQ multiplex PCR; TCRdb lists only in-frame clones, some missing. Of about 61,000 clones in the sample, roughly 90% are singletons; the top ten hold about 5.1%. Input material: peripheral blood. These receptors came from an older man in a cohort sampled during active COVID-19.

The chain employs TRBV11-2 and TRBJ2-1, with 7 bases aligning to TRBD1. The CDR3 covers 14 residues. Trimming at V came to 5 bases and at J to 6 bases, leaving 7 bases not matched to a gene. The germline V gene has CDR1 SGHAT and CDR2 FQNNGV. The CDR3 region is CASSLGGQINEQFF. CDR3 coding DNA: TGTGCCAGCAGCCTAGGGGGACAGATCAATGAGCAGTTCTTC. Complete variable domain (other parts from reference TRBV11-2 and TRBJ2-1): EAGVAQSPRYKIIEKRQSVAFWCNPISGHATLYWYQQILGQGPKLLIQFQNNGVVDDSQLPKDRFSAERLKGVDSTLKIQPAKLEDSAVYLCASSLGGQINEQFFGPGTRLTVL.

This sequence joins TRBV5-1 and TRBJ2-5, with TRBD2 matching over 8 bases. Per germline, CDR1 SGHRS and CDR2 YFSETQ. The J segment lost 6 bases and the V segment lost 0 bases, leaving 7 bases of the junction unmatched. This CDR3 is 15 amino acids long. The DNA of the CDR3 is TGCGCCAGCAGCTTGGCTGCCGGCGGGGGGAAGACCCAGTACTTC. It encodes CASSLAAGGGKTQYF. The entire variable domain, with the rest obtained from reference TRBV5-1 and TRBJ2-5, is as follows: KAGVTQTPRYLIKTRGQQVTLSCSPISGHRSVSWYQQTPGQGLQFLFEYFSETQRNKGNFPGRFSGRQFSNSRSEMNVSTLELGDSALYLCASSLAAGGGKTQYFGPGTRLLVL.

This clone appeared a single time. The CDR3 protein is CASSLEVASMQYF. As DNA, the CDR3 is TGTGCCAGCAGCTTAGAAGTCGCTTCTATGCAGTATTTT. This chain connects TRBV11-2 to TRBJ2-3; no clear D gene. The CDR3 has 13 residues. V lost 0 bases and J lost 11, with 12 bases in between. Germline V gene data show CDR1 as SGHAT and CDR2 as FQNNGV.

V is TRBV19 and J is TRBJ1-5; D not certain. The CDR3 extends over 17 amino acids. Germline values: CDR1 LNHDA, CDR2 SQIVND (reference sequence). Trimming took 3 bases from V and 0 from J, leaving 15 bases between them. CDR3: CASSIVQLSYSNQPQHF. Here the CDR3 DNA reads TGTGCCAGTAGTATCGTACAGCTCTCGTATAGCAATCAGCCCCAGCATTTT.

CDR3 in DNA: TGTGCCAGCAGCCCTCGACAGGCGTCCGGTTCCGGCTACACCTTC. This codes for CASSPRQASGSGYTF. V usage is TRBV6-4 and J usage is TRBJ1-2; D might be TRBD1 (6 bases). Germline CDR1 MRHNA, CDR2 SNTAGT. V dropped 6 bases and J dropped 8 bases, with 22 bases sitting between them. The CDR3 consists of 15 residues.